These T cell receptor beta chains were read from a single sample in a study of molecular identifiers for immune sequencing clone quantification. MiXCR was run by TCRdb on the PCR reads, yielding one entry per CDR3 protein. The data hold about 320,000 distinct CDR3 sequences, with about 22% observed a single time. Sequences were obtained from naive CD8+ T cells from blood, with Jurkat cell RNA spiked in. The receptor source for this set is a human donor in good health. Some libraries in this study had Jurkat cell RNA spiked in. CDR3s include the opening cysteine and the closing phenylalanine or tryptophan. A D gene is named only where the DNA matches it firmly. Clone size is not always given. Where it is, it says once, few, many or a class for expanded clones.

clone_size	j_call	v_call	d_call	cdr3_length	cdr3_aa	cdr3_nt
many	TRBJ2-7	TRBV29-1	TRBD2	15	CSVDTLAGNSYEQYF	TGCAGCGTTGATACACTAGCGGGGAACTCCTACGAGCAGTACTTC
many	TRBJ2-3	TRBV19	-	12	CASSWSRDTQYF	TGTGCCAGTAGTTGGTCGCGGGATACGCAGTATTTT
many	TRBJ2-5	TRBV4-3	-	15	CASSQDLTLQETQYF	TGCGCCAGCAGCCAAGATCTTACTTTGCAAGAGACCCAGTACTTC
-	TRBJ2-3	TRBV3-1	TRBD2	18	CASSRLLAGEISTDTQYF	TGTGCCAGCAGCCGGTTACTAGCGGGGGAAATCAGCACAGATACGCAGTATTTT
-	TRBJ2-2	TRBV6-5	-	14	CASSLQGRAGELFF	TGTGCCAGCAGTCTACAGGGAAGAGCCGGGGAGCTGTTTTTT
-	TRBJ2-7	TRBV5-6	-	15	CASSLGWDLAYEQYF	TGTGCCAGCAGCCTGGGGTGGGACTTGGCCTACGAGCAGTACTTC
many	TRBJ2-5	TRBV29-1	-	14	CSVDGSRGIKTQYF	TGCAGCGTTGATGGTTCCAGGGGAATAAAGACCCAGTACTTC
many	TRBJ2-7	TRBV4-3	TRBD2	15	CASSQDPRLAGEQYF	TGCGCCAGCAGCCAAGATCCGCGGCTAGCGGGCGAGCAGTACTTC
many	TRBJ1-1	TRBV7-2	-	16	CASSYSGWGRNTEAFF	TGTGCCAGCAGCTATAGCGGTTGGGGTCGTAACACTGAAGCTTTCTTT
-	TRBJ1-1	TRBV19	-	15	CASSMNQGLNTEAFF	TGTGCCAGTAGTATGAATCAGGGTCTGAACACTGAAGCTTTCTTT
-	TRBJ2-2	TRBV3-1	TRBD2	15	CASSLAGGATGELFF	TGTGCCAGCTCCCTAGCGGGAGGTGCCACCGGGGAGCTGTTTTTT
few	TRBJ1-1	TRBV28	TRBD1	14	CASSFTGAATEAFF	TGTGCCAGCAGTTTTACAGGGGCGGCCACTGAAGCTTTCTTT
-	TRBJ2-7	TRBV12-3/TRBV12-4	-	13	CASSSTDGYEQYF	TGTGCCAGCAGTTCCACGGACGGGTACGAGCAGTACTTC
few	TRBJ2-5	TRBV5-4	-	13	CASTPDSQETQYF	TGTGCCAGCACCCCTGACAGTCAAGAGACCCAGTACTTC
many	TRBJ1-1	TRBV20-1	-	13	CSARDHRDTEAFF	TGCAGTGCTAGAGATCACAGGGATACTGAAGCTTTCTTT
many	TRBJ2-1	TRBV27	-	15	CASSFLGGADNEQFF	TGTGCCAGCAGTTTCCTGGGGGGCGCAGACAATGAGCAGTTCTTC
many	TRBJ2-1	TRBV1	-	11	CTSSQGPRQFF	TGCACCAGCAGCCAAGGGCCCAGGCAGTTCTTC
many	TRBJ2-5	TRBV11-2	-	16	CASSFFPEGDEETQYF	TGTGCCAGCAGCTTTTTTCCGGAGGGGGACGAAGAGACCCAGTACTTC
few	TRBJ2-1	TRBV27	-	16	CASSYLGAPQEGEQFF	TGTGCCAGCAGTTATCTGGGGGCCCCTCAGGAAGGGGAGCAGTTCTTC
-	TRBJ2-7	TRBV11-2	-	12	CASSFSTYEQYF	TGTGCCAGCAGCTTTTCTACGTACGAGCAGTACTTC
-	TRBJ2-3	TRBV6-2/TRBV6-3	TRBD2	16	CASSYPEAGGTDTQYF	TGTGCCAGCAGTTACCCCGAGGCGGGGGGGACAGATACGCAGTATTTT
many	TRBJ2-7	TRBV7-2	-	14	CASSFGYPEGEQYF	TGTGCCAGCAGCTTCGGCTACCCGGAGGGCGAGCAGTACTTC
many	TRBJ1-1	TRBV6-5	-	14	CASSYRVGDTEAFF	TGTGCCAGCAGTTATCGAGTGGGGGACACTGAAGCTTTCTTT
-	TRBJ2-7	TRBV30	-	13	CAWSWGPQGEQCF	TGTGCCTGGAGTTGGGGGCCCCAAGGCGAGCAGTGCTTC
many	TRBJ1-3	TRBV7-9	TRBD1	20	CASSPPDRAYLSSSGNTIYF	TGTGCCAGCAGCCCCCCGGACAGGGCCTACCTCTCCTCCTCTGGAAACACCATATATTTT
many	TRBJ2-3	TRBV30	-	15	CAWSPTAFGTDTQYF	TGTGCCTGGAGTCCGACAGCTTTTGGCACAGATACGCAGTATTTT
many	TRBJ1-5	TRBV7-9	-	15	CASSSDIISGQPQHF	TGTGCCAGCAGCTCCGATATAATTAGCGGGCAGCCCCAGCATTTT
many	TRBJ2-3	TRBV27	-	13	CASNRLGTDTQYF	TGTGCCAGCAACCGACTGGGCACAGATACGCAGTATTTT
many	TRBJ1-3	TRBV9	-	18	CASSVRDTGRLDGNTIYF	TGTGCCAGCAGCGTGAGGGACACCGGGAGACTAGATGGAAACACCATATATTTT
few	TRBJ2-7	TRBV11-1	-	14	CASSRSGTSVEQYF	TGTGCCAGCAGCCGGAGCGGGACAAGTGTCGAGCAGTACTTC
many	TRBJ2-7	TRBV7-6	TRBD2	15	CASSLEAGAGGEQYF	TGTGCCAGCAGCTTAGAGGCGGGAGCTGGTGGTGAGCAGTACTTC
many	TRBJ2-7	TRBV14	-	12	CASSHGSYEQYF	TGTGCCAGCAGCCACGGGTCCTACGAGCAGTACTTC
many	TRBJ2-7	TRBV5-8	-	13	CASSFAPLDEQYF	TGTGCCAGCAGCTTTGCTCCCTTGGACGAGCAGTACTTC
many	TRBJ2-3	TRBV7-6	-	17	CASSSRHPRSGTDTQYF	TGTGCCAGCAGCTCGCGCCACCCTAGGTCGGGCACAGATACGCAGTATTTT
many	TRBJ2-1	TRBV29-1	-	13	CSADPWSGAEQFF	TGCAGCGCTGACCCGTGGAGCGGAGCCGAGCAGTTCTTC
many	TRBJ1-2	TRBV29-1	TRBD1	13	CSVRTGADYGYTF	TGCAGCGTCAGGACAGGGGCGGACTATGGCTACACCTTC
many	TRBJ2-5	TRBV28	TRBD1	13	CACRTQGAETQYF	TGTGCCTGCAGGACCCAGGGGGCAGAGACCCAGTACTTC
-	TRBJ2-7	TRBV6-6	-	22	CASSYSEQLVLRGGLSSYEQYF	TGTGCCAGCAGTTACTCCGAACAACTCGTACTCCGAGGAGGTCTATCTTCCTACGAGCAGTACTTC
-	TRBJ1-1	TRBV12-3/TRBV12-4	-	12	CASSMGGTEAFF	TGTGCCAGCAGTATGGGGGGGACTGAAGCTTTCTTT
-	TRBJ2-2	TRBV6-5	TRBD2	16	CASSYSSGRGIGELLF	TGTGCCAGCAGTTACTCCAGCGGGAGAGGGATCGGGGAGCTGCTTTTT
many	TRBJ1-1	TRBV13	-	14	CASSSMSSNTEAFF	TGTGCCAGCAGCTCCATGTCCTCGAACACTGAAGCTTTCTTT
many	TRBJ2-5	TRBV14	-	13	CASSQDRAETQYF	TGTGCCAGCAGCCAAGATCGGGCAGAGACCCAGTACTTC
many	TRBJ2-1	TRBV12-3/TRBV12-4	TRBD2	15	CASSSLTSGRGEQFF	TGTGCCAGCAGTTCGCTGACTAGCGGGAGGGGTGAGCAGTTCTTC
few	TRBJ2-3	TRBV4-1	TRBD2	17	CASSPSGGLAETDTQYF	TGCGCCAGCAGCCCGTCCGGGGGACTAGCGGAGACAGATACGCAGTATTTT
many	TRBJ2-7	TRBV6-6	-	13	CASTLQGRDEQYF	TGTGCCAGCACCTTACAGGGGAGGGACGAGCAGTACTTC
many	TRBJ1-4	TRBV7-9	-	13	CASSPPEGGNRFF	TGTGCCAGCAGCCCCCCCGAGGGCGGCAACCGTTTTTTT
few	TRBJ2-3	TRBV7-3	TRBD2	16	CASSPSGLAGTDTQYF	TGTGCCAGCAGCCCCTCGGGACTAGCGGGCACAGATACGCAGTATTTT
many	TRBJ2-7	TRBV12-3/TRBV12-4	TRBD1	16	CASRGYTGQATYEQYF	TGTGCCAGCAGGGGTTATACGGGACAGGCTACCTACGAGCAGTACTTC